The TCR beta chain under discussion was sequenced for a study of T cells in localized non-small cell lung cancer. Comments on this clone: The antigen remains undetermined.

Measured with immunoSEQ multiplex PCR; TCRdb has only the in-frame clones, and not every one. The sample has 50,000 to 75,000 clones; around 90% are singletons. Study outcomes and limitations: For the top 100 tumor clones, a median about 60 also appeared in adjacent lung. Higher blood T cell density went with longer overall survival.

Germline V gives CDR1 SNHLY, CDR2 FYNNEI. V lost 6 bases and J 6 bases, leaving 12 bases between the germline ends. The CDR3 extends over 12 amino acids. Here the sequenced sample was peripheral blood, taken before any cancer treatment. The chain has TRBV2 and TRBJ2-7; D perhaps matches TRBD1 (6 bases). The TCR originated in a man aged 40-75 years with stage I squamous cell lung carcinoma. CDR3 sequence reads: CASSQGSREQYF. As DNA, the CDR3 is TGTGCCAGCAGCCAGGGGTCCCGCGAGCAGTACTTC. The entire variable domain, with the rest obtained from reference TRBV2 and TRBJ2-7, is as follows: EPEVTQTPSHQVTQMGQEVILRCVPISNHLYFYWYRQILGQKVEFLVSFYNNEISEKSEIFDDQFSVERPDGSNFTLKIRSTKLEDSAMYFCASSQGSREQYFGPGTRLTVT.